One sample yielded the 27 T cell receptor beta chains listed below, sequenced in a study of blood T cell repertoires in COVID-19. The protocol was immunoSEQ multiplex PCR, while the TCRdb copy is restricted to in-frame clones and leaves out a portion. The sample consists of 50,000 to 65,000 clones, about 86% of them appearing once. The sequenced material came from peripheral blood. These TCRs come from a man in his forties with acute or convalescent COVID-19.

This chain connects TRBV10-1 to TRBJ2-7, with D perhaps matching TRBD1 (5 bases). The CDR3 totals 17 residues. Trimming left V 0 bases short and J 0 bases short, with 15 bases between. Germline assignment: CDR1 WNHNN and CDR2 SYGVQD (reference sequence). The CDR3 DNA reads TGCGCCAGCAGTGAGTCGGCCCCAGGGCTAAGCTCCTACGAGCAGTACTTC. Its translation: CASSESAPGLSSYEQYF.

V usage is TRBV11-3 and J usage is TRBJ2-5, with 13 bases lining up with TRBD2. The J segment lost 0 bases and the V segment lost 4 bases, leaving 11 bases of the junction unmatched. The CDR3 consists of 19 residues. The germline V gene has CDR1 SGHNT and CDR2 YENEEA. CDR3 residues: CASSSPRLAGGPYQETQYF. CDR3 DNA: TGTGCCAGCAGCTCCCCGCGACTAGCGGGGGGTCCGTACCAAGAGACCCAGTACTTC. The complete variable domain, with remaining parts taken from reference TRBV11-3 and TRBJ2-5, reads EAGVVQSPRYKIIEKKQPVAFWCNPISGHNTLYWYLQNLGQGPELLIRYENEEAVDDSQLPKDRFSAERLKGVDSTLKIQPAELGDSAVYLCASSSPRLAGGPYQETQYFGPGTRLLVL.

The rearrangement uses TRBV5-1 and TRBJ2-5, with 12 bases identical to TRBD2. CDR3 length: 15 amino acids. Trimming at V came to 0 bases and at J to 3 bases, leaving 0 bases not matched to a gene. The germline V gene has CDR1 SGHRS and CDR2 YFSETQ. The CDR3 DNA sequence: TGCGCCAGCAGCTTGGGACTAGCGGGGGAAGAGACCCAGTACTTC. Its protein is CASSLGLAGEETQYF.

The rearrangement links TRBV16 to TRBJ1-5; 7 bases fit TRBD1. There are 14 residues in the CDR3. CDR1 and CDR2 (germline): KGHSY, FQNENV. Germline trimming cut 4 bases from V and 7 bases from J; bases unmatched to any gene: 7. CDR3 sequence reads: CASSRNRGNQPQHF. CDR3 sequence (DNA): TGTGCCAGCAGCCGGAACAGGGGAAACCAGCCCCAGCATTTT.

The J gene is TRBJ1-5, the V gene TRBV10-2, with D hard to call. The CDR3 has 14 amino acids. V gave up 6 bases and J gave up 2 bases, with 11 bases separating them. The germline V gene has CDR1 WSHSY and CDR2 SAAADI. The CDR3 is CASSPGNRNQPQHF. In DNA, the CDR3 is TGCGCCAGCAGCCCGGGGAATCGCAATCAGCCCCAGCATTTT.

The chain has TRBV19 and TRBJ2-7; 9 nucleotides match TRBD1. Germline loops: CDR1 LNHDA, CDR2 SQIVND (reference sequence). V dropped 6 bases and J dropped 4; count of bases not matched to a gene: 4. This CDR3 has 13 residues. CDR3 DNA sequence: TGTGCCAGTAGGTCCGGGACAGGGTACGAGCAGTACTTC. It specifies CASRSGTGYEQYF.

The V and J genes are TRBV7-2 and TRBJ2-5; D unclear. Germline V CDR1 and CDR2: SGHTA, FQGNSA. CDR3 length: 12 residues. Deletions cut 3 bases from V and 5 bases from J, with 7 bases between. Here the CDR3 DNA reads TGTGCCAGCAGCTTTCTCCGGGAGACCCAGTACTTC. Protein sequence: CASSFLRETQYF.

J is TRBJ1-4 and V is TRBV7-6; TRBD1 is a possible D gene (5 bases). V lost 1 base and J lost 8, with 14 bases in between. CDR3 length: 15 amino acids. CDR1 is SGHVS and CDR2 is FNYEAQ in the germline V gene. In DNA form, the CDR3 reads TGTGCCAGCAGCTTAGTGCACCAGGGTGGGGAAAAACTGTTTTTT. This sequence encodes CASSLVHQGGEKLFF.

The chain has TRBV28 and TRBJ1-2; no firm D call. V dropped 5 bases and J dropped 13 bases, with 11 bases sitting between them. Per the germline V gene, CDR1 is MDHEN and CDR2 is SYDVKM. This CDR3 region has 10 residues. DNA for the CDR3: TGTGCCAGCAGTCGGGTCGATACCACCTTC. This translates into CASSRVDTTF.

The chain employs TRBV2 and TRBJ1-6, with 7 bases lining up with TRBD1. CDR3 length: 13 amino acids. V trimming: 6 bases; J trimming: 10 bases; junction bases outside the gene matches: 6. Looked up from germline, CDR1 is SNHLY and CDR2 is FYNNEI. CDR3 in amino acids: CASSDREGSPLHF. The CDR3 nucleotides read TGTGCCAGCAGCGACAGGGAAGGGTCACCCCTCCACTTT.

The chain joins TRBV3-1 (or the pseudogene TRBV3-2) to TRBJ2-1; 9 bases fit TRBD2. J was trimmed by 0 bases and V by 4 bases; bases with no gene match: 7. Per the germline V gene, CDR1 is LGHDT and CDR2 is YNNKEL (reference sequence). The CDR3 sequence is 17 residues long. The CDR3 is CASSLLAGRRSYNEQFF. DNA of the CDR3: TGTGCCAGCAGCCTTCTAGCGGGGAGACGCTCCTACAATGAGCAGTTCTTC.

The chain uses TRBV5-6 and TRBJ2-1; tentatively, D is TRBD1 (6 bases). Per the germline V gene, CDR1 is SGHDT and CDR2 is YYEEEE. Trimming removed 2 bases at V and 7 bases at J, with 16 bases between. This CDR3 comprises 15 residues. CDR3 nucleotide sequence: TGTGCCAGCAGCTTTCTAGCACAGGGTGGAAATGAGCAGTTCTTC. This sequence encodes CASSFLAQGGNEQFF.

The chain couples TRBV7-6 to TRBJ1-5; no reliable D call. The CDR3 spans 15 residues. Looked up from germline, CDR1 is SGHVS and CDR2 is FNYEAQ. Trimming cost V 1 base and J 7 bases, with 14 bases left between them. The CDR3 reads CASSLGAGNGQPQHF. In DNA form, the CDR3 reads TGTGCCAGCAGCTTAGGGGCCGGGAACGGGCAGCCCCAGCATTTT.

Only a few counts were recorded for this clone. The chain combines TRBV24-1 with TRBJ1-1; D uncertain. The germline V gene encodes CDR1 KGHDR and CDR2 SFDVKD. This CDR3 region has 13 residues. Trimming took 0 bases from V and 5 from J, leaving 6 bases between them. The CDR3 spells CATSDLWETEAFF. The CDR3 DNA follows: TGTGCCACCAGTGATTTGTGGGAGACTGAAGCTTTCTTT.

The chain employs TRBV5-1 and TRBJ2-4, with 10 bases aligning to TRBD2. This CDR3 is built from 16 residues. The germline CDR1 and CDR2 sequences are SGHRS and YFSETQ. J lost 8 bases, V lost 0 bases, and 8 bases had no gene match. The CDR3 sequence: CASSLATRGLADIQYF. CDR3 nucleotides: TGCGCCAGCAGCTTGGCCACGCGAGGACTAGCGGACATTCAGTACTTC. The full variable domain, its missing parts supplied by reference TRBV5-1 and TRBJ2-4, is KAGVTQTPRYLIKTRGQQVTLSCSPISGHRSVSWYQQTPGQGLQFLFEYFSETQRNKGNFPGRFSGRQFSNSRSEMNVSTLELGDSALYLCASSLATRGLADIQYFGAGTRLSVL.

CDR3 residues: CASSLLAGETDTQYF. The DNA of the CDR3 is TGTGCCAGCAGCTTACTAGCGGGGGAGACAGATACGCAGTATTTT. The chain has TRBV11-3 and TRBJ2-3, with TRBD2 matching over 10 bases. Germline-derived CDR1 and CDR2 are SGHNT and YENEEA. This CDR3 spans 15 amino acids. Trimming cost V 2 bases and J 3 bases; bases outside gene matches: 2.

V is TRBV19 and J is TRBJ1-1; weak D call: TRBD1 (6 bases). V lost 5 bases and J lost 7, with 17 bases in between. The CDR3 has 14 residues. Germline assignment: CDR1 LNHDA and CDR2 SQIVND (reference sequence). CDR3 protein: CASSSGTPMGEAFF. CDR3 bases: TGTGCCAGTAGTTCCGGGACACCCATGGGTGAAGCTTTCTTT.

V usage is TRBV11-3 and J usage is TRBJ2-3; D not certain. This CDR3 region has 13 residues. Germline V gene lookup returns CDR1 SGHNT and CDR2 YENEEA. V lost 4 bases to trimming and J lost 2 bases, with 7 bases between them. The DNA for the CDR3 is TGTGCCAGCAGCTCCCCCTCCACAGATACGCAGTATTTT. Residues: CASSSPSTDTQYF.

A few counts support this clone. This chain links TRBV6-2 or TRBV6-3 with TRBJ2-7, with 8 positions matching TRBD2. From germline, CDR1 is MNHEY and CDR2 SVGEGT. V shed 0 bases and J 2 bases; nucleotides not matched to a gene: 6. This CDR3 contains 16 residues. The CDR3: CASSYSKAGAAYEQYF. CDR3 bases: TGTGCCAGCAGTTACTCGAAAGCGGGGGCCGCCTACGAGCAGTACTTC.

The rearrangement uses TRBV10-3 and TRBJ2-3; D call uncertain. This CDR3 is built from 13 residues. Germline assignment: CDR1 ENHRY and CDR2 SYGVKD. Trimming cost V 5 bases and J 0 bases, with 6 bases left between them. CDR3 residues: CAISQISTDTQYF. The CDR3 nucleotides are TGTGCCATCAGTCAGATTAGCACAGATACGCAGTATTTT.

This CDR3 reads CASSPSAGQASLSSGNTIYF. The CDR3 DNA follows: TGTGCCAGCTCACCGTCGGCGGGACAGGCAAGCTTGAGCTCTGGAAACACCATATATTTT. J is TRBJ1-3 and V is TRBV18, with 8 bases identical to TRBD1. V shed 3 bases and J 0 bases; nucleotides not matched to a gene: 16. Germline CDR1 KGHSH, CDR2 LQKENI. The CDR3 length is 20 residues.

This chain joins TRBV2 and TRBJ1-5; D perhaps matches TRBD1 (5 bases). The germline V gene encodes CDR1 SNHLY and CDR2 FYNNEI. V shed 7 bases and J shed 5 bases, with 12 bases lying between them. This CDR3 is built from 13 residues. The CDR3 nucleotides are TGTGCCAGCAACAGGCAGCTAGATCAGCCCCAGCATTTT. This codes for CASNRQLDQPQHF.

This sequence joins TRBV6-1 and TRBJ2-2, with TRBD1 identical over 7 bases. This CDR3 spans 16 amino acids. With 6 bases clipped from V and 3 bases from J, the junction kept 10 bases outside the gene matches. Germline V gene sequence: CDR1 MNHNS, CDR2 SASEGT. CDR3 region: CASREQGTFHTGELFF. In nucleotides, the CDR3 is TGTGCCAGCAGGGAACAGGGGACCTTTCACACCGGGGAGCTGTTTTTT.

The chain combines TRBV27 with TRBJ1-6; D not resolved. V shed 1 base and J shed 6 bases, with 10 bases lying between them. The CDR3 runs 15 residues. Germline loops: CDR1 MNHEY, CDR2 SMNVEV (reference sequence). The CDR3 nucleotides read TGTGCCAGCAGTTTATTCCGAGGGTCTAATTCACCCCTCCACTTT. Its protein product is CASSLFRGSNSPLHF.

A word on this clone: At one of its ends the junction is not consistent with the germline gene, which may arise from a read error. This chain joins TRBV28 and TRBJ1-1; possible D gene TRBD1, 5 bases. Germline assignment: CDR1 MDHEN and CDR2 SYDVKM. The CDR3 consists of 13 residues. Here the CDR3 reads CASSSHSGAAGGF. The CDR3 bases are TGTGCCAGCAGTTCACACTCCGGGGCCGCGGGGGGCTTT.

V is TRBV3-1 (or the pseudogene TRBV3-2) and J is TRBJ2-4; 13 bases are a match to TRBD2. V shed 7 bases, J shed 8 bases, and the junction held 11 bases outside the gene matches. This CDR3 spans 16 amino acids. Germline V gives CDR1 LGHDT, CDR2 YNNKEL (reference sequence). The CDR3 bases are TGTGCCAGCAAAACAACTAGCGGGGGGGCCGGGGACATTCAGTACTTC. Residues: CASKTTSGGAGDIQYF.

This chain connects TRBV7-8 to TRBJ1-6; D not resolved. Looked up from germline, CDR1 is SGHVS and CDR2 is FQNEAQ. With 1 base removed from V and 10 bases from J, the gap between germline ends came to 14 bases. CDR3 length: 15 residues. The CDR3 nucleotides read TGTGCCAGCAGCTTAGACGGGTTGCGGGAATCACCCCTCCACTTT. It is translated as CASSLDGLRESPLHF.